This T cell receptor (beta chain) stems from a study of blood T cell repertoires in COVID-19. Study as a whole: The United States, Italy and Spain provided the acute and convalescent COVID-19 samples. T cells, B-cell-depleted T cells, or PBMCs supplied cDNA or gDNA.

V lost 6 bases and J 6 bases, leaving 18 bases between the germline ends. The CDR3 is 14 amino acids. Germline CDR1 is SGHTA and CDR2 is FQGTGA. Authors' methods: Amplification from reference gene primers served as the basis for estimated nucleated cell counts. Produced via immunoSEQ multiplex PCR; TCRdb's table is partial and in-frame only. V and J calls and clone size are given by that table; D and trimming were obtained from the DNA. The sample lists a few hundred thousand clones, approximately 90% occurring once. Each participant's cohort was designated according to participant-reported clinical history.

The sequencing sample was made of PBMCs or T cells enriched from blood (not recorded which). This TCR came from a woman in her sixties in a cohort exposed to, infected with or recovered from COVID-19 (not recorded which). This rearrangement joins TRBV7-3 to TRBJ2-7, with a possible D match to TRBD1 (6 bases). The CDR3 spells CASSPLGTGSEQYF. CDR3 bases: TGTGCCAGCAGTCCCCTCGGAACAGGGAGCGAGCAGTACTTC.